The clone carrying this T cell receptor beta chain was picked up a small number of times. The CDR3 is made up of 14 amino acids. The V gene's germline CDR1 is LNHDA and CDR2 SQIVND (reference sequence). With 7 bases clipped from V and 6 bases from J, the junction kept 8 bases outside the gene matches. The data were produced by immunoSEQ multiplex PCR, yet TCRdb's version contains in-frame clones alone and is incomplete. The table has more than 200,000 clones, about 88% seen once. This specimen comes from a study of blood T cell repertoires in COVID-19. The sequenced sample consisted of PBMCs or T cells enriched from blood (not recorded which). The V and J genes are TRBV19 and TRBJ1-4; TRBD1 matches 7 bases. This receptor was taken from a woman between 45 and 65 years old who had recovered from COVID-19. This chain's CDR3 is CASTTGTDYEKLFF. In DNA form, the CDR3 reads TGTGCCAGTACCACCGGGACAGATTATGAAAAACTGTTTTTT.